This T cell receptor (beta chain) was observed in a study of blood T cells in healthy people across ages. Sample-barcoded 5' priming and a J-beta primer mix drove a second PCR of about 6 to 12 cycles. In TCRdb, the 5' RACE reads were re-called with MiXCR into one record per CDR3 protein. This table holds hundreds of thousands of distinct CDR3 sequences, about 53% found once. Germline-derived CDR1 and CDR2 are LGHDT and YNNKEL (reference sequence). CDR3 length: 18 residues. V dropped 4 bases and J dropped 0; count of bases not matched to a gene: 9. On this clonotype: Its antigen is unknown.

Donor samples were obtained from healthy Caucasian individuals from Russia, aged about 6 to 90. The authors isolated at least 6 million PBMCs per sample. Extractions gave at least 6 micrograms of total RNA per sample. Notes on the study in general: As naive T cell percentage varied, TCR beta diversity correlated strongly with it.

V gene TRBV3-1 combines with J gene TRBJ2-5, with 12 bases fitting TRBD2. This TCR derives from a man aged 60 to 75 in good health. Sample: blood. CDR3 DNA: TGTGCCAGCAGCCGTCGGCTAGCGGGGGGGCCGTACCAAGAGACCCAGTACTTC. It translates to CASSRRLAGGPYQETQYF.